This entry lists 23 T cell receptor beta chains sequenced from one sample in a study of post-analysis software for immune sequencing data. General observations from the study: Patients had higher frequencies than controls of four to six TRBV segments, including TRBV5-6, TRBV5-1 and TRBV20-1.

These receptors' antigens are unknown. The authors incorporated unique molecular identifiers into the TCR beta cDNA libraries. TCRdb redid the calling of the PCR reads with MiXCR, one entry per CDR3 protein. The data contain 430,000 or so distinct CDR3 sequences, over 30% of them singletons. Sample: blood. The receptors were sampled from a girl aged 2-10 years with multiple sclerosis.

In this sample, this clonotype turned up many times. This sequence joins TRBV11-2 and TRBJ1-2; D might be TRBD1 (5 bases). CDR3 length equals 13 residues. Germline CDR1 is SGHAT and CDR2 is FQNNGV. The V gene lost 5 bases and the J gene lost 3 bases, with 10 bases spanning the gap. CDR3 residues: CASSLGRDYGYTF. DNA for the CDR3: TGTGCCAGCAGCCTGGGGCGGGACTATGGCTACACCTTC.

The chain is built from TRBV5-1 and TRBJ1-2; no clear D gene. Germline-derived CDR1 and CDR2 are SGHRS and YFSETQ. The CDR3 runs 14 residues. Trimming stripped 4 bases from V and 7 bases from J, with 17 bases between. CDR3: CASSGDKGWSGYTF. The DNA of the CDR3 is TGCGCCAGCAGCGGTGACAAGGGATGGAGTGGCTACACCTTC.

Worth noting for this clonotype: The junction departs from the called germline gene at one end, perhaps through a read error. This chain uses TRBV20-1 with TRBJ2-1, with 7 bases matching TRBD2. Germline-derived CDR1 and CDR2 are DFQATT and SNEGSKA (reference sequence). The CDR3 contains 15 residues. CDR3 in DNA: TGCGGTGCTGGAGACCAGCGGGGTCTATACAATGAGCAGTTCTTC. Its protein is CGAGDQRGLYNEQFF.

This chain links TRBV29-1 with TRBJ2-7, with 10 positions matching TRBD2. Germline CDR1 and CDR2: SQVTM and ANQGSEA. V was pared by 6 bases and J by 3 bases, with 5 bases of the junction left unmatched. The CDR3 length is 13 residues. This CDR3 is CSVKGLAVYEQYF. Here the CDR3 DNA reads TGCAGCGTAAAAGGACTAGCGGTCTACGAGCAGTACTTC.

V is TRBV7-2 and J is TRBJ2-7; 7 bases fit TRBD1. Losses at the gene ends were 6 bases for V and 2 bases for J; bases not matched to a gene: 7. Germline values: CDR1 SGHTA, CDR2 FQGNSA. The length of the CDR3 is 14 residues. CDR3 protein: CASRRDRRTYEQYF. The CDR3 bases are TGTGCCAGCAGACGGGACAGACGGACCTACGAGCAGTACTTC.

The chain recombines TRBV7-3 with TRBJ1-1; D not resolved. Germline lookup yields CDR1 SGHTA and CDR2 FQGTGA. Trimming stripped 2 bases from V and 1 base from J, with 5 bases between. The CDR3 is 13 residues long. CDR3 in amino acids: CASSLSRNTEAFF. CDR3 coding DNA: TGTGCCAGCAGCTTATCGCGGAACACTGAAGCTTTCTTT.

The rearrangement joins TRBV5-1 to TRBJ1-2; D possibly corresponds to TRBD1 (6 bases). This CDR3 spans 16 amino acids. V shed 3 bases and J shed 1 base, with 16 bases lying between them. Germline lookup yields CDR1 SGHRS and CDR2 YFSETQ. Written as DNA, the CDR3 is TGCGCCAGCAGCTCGACCGTGGGACATCTTAACTATGGCTACACCTTC. Its protein is CASSSTVGHLNYGYTF.

The chain combines TRBV28 with TRBJ1-2, with no clear D. V lost 3 bases and J 4 bases, leaving 12 bases between the germline ends. Germline values: CDR1 MDHEN, CDR2 SYDVKM. The CDR3 sequence is 14 residues long. In DNA, the CDR3 is TGTGCCAGCAGTTTTGTCGAGGGTAGCTATGGCTACACCTTC. Its protein is CASSFVEGSYGYTF.

The V call is TRBV18, the J call TRBJ2-4, with 7 bases matching TRBD1. The tail of the sequence fits TRBJ2-7 better, so the J call may be wrong. This CDR3 spans 15 amino acids. The germline gives CDR1 KGHSH, CDR2 LQKENI. CDR3 sequence: CASSTGTDTLYEQYF. The CDR3 DNA is TGTGCCAGCTCGACCGGGACAGATACTCTCTACGAGCAGTACTTC.

The V call is TRBV2, the J call TRBJ1-5; D possibly corresponds to TRBD1 (5 bases). Germline V gives CDR1 SNHLY, CDR2 FYNNEI. This CDR3 is built from 13 residues. V dropped 5 bases and J dropped 7 bases, with 12 bases sitting between them. The CDR3 bases are TGTGCCAGCAGTCAAATTCAGGGACAGCCCCAGCATTTT. It yields the protein CASSQIQGQPQHF.

This chain connects TRBV12-3 or TRBV12-4 to TRBJ1-2, with no clear D. The CDR3 sequence is 12 residues long. V was cut by 6 bases and J by 5 bases, with 10 bases left in between. CDR3 sequence (DNA): TGTGCCAGCAGGTTATCCCGGTATGGCTACACCTTC. Its translation is CASRLSRYGYTF.

V is TRBV27 and J is TRBJ2-7; tentative D call: TRBD1 (6 bases). This CDR3 contains 14 residues. Germline V gives CDR1 MNHEY, CDR2 SMNVEV (reference sequence). Trimming removed 3 bases from V and 6 bases from J, with 15 bases in between. The CDR3 loop reads CASSFDPRGIEQYF. In nucleotides, the CDR3 is TGTGCCAGCAGTTTCGATCCCAGGGGCATCGAGCAGTACTTC.

In this sample, this clonotype turned up a few times. The DNA for the CDR3 is TGCAGCGTTGAAGTCTCGGGACTAGCGGGATTTTATGAGCAGTTCTTC. Translation gives CSVEVSGLAGFYEQFF. The chain links TRBV29-1 to TRBJ2-1; TRBD2 matches 13 bases. Trimming removed 1 base from V and 8 bases from J; junction bases left unmatched: 8. Per the germline V gene, CDR1 is SQVTM and CDR2 is ANQGSEA. The CDR3 loop spans 16 amino acids.

In its sample, this clonotype was seen once. The genes are TRBV5-1 and TRBJ2-7; a weak D match, TRBD2 (6 bases). The CDR3 is 14 residues long. Deletions cut 2 bases from V and 3 bases from J, with 12 bases between. The germline gives CDR1 SGHRS, CDR2 YFSETQ. Here the CDR3 reads CASSFRGTNYEQYF. CDR3 nucleotides: TGCGCCAGCAGCTTTCGGGGGACCAACTACGAGCAGTACTTC.

The chain couples TRBV5-1 to TRBJ1-1, with 9 bases matching TRBD1. Germline CDR1 SGHRS, CDR2 YFSETQ. After removal of 0 bases from V and 3 bases from J, the junction contained 6 bases not matched to a gene. The CDR3 runs to 16 residues. Written as DNA, the CDR3 is TGCGCCAGCAGCTTGGTTGGGACAGGGCTAGACACTGAAGCTTTCTTT. Translating it yields CASSLVGTGLDTEAFF. Full variable domain (remainder filled in from reference TRBV5-1 and TRBJ1-1): KAGVTQTPRYLIKTRGQQVTLSCSPISGHRSVSWYQQTPGQGLQFLFEYFSETQRNKGNFPGRFSGRQFSNSRSEMNVSTLELGDSALYLCASSLVGTGLDTEAFFGQGTRLTVV.

With respect to this clonotype: At one boundary the junction diverges from the germline segment, which might be a read error. The chain joins TRBV27 to TRBJ2-3; 7 positions match TRBD2. The CDR3 runs to 15 residues. CDR1 and CDR2 from the germline V gene are MNHEY and SMNVEV (reference sequence). The CDR3, as DNA: TGTACCAGCAGTCCACGGGGGGTACAGTTGGATACGCAGTATTTT. It yields the protein CTSSPRGVQLDTQYF.

The sample holds a few counts of this clonotype. J is TRBJ2-1 and V is TRBV15, with 10 bases fitting TRBD2. This CDR3 region has 15 residues. Germline assignment: CDR1 LNHNV and CDR2 YYDKDF (reference sequence). The J segment lost 7 bases and the V segment lost 2 bases, leaving 5 bases of the junction unmatched. Written as DNA, the CDR3 is TGTGCCACCAGCAGAACCCGGACTAGCGGTAATGAGCAGTTCTTC. Amino acids: CATSRTRTSGNEQFF.

This clonotype has more than one count but fewer than ten. The chain is built from TRBV20-1 and TRBJ2-1; 9 nucleotides agree with TRBD2. This CDR3 contains 13 residues. Looked up from germline, CDR1 is DFQATT and CDR2 is SNEGSKA (reference sequence). CDR3 sequence reads: CSPSGASYNEQFF. CDR3 in DNA: TGCAGCCCTAGCGGGGCGAGTTACAATGAGCAGTTCTTC.

In the case of this clonotype: The junction and the germline gene differ at one end; a read error may be behind it. The V and J genes are TRBV28 and TRBJ1-4; 7 bases agree with TRBD1. The CDR3 is made up of 16 amino acids. Germline-derived CDR1 and CDR2 are MDHEN and SYDVKM. CDR3 amino acids: CASSHRRGPGNEKLFF. The CDR3 DNA sequence: TGTGCCAGCAGTCACAGGAGGGGGCCGGGTAATGAGAAACTGTTTTTT.

The genes are TRBV29-1 and TRBJ2-1; 11 nucleotides match TRBD1. Trimming took 2 bases from V and 3 from J; bases not matched to a gene: 6. Germline CDR1 and CDR2: SQVTM and ANQGSEA. The CDR3 spans 16 residues. In DNA form, the CDR3 reads TGCAGCGTTGAAACCCCGGGACAGGGGGACTACAATGAGCAGTTCTTC. Translation gives CSVETPGQGDYNEQFF.

This clonotype was observed a handful of times. The CDR3: CASSEQGGEQFF. In nucleotides, the CDR3 is TGTGCCAGCAGTGAACAGGGTGGTGAGCAGTTCTTC. V is TRBV12-3 or TRBV12-4 and J is TRBJ2-1; tentatively, D is TRBD1 (6 bases). CDR3 length: 12 residues. V dropped 5 bases and J dropped 9 bases, with 11 bases sitting between them.

The chain employs TRBV15 and TRBJ2-5, with D possibly matching TRBD1 (6 bases). CDR1 is LNHNV and CDR2 is YYDKDF in the germline V gene (reference sequence). CDR3 size: 14 residues. Between the trimmed V and J ends, which lost 0 bases and 11 bases, there was a span of 16 bases. CDR3 DNA sequence: TGTGCCACCAGCAGAGAGGCCCGGGACACGGAGCAGTACTTC. This encodes CATSREARDTEQYF. The full variable domain, rest sourced from reference TRBV15 and TRBJ2-5, is DAMVIQNPRYQVTQFGKPVTLSCSQTLNHNVMYWYQQKSSQAPKLLFHYYDKDFNNEADTPDNFQSRRPNTSFCFLDIRSPGLGDTAMYLCATSREARDTEQYFGPGTRLLVL.

This clonotype was picked up a small number of times. The genes are TRBV5-1 and TRBJ1-2; tentatively, D is TRBD1 (5 bases). Trimming cost V 3 bases and J 0 bases, with 15 bases left between them. This CDR3 is built from 16 residues. Germline V gene sequence: CDR1 SGHRS, CDR2 YFSETQ. CDR3 in amino acids: CASSSQPRGTNYGYTF. The CDR3 DNA sequence: TGCGCCAGCAGCTCCCAGCCGCGGGGCACTAACTATGGCTACACCTTC. Full variable domain (missing parts from reference TRBV5-1 and TRBJ1-2): KAGVTQTPRYLIKTRGQQVTLSCSPISGHRSVSWYQQTPGQGLQFLFEYFSETQRNKGNFPGRFSGRQFSNSRSEMNVSTLELGDSALYLCASSSQPRGTNYGYTFGSGTRLTVV.